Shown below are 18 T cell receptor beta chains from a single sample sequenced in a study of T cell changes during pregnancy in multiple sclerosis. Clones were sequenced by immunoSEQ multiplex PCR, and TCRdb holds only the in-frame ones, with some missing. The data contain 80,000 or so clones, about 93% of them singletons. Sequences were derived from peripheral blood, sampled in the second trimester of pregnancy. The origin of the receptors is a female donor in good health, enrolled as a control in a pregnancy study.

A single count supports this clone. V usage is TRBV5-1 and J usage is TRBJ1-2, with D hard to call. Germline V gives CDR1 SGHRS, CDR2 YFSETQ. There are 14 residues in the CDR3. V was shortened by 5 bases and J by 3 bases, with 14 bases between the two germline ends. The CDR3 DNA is TGCGCCAGCAGTCCCACGGCCGGGGACTATGGCTACACCTTC. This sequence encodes CASSPTAGDYGYTF.

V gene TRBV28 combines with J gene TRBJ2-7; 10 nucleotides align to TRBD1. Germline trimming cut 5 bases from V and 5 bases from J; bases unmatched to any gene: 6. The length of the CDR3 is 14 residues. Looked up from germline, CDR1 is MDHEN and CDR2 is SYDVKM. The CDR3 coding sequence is TGTGCCAGCAGTGAGACAGGGGGCACGAACGAGCAGTACTTC. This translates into CASSETGGTNEQYF.

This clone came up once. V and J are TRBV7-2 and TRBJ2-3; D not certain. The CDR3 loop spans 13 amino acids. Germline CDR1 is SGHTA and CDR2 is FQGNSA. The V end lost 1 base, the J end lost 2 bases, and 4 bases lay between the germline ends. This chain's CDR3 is CASSLGHTDTQYF. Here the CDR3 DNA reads TGTGCCAGCAGCTTAGGACACACAGATACGCAGTATTTT.

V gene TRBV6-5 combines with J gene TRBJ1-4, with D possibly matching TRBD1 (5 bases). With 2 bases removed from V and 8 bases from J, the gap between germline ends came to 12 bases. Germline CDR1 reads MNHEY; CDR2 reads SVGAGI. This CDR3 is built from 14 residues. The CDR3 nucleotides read TGTGCCAGCAGTTACAATGCAGGGAGGGAAAAACTGTTTTTT. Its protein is CASSYNAGREKLFF.

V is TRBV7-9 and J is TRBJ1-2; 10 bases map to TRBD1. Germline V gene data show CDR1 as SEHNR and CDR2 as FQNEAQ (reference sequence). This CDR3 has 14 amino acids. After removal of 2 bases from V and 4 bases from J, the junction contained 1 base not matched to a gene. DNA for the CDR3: TGTGCCAGCAGCTTATGGGACAGGGGCTATGGCTACACCTTC. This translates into CASSLWDRGYGYTF.

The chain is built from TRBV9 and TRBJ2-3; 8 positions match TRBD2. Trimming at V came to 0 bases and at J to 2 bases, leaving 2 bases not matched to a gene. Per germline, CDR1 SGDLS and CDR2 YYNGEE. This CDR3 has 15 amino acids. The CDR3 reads CASSVASGPTDTQYF. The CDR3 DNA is TGTGCCAGCAGCGTAGCTAGCGGGCCCACAGATACGCAGTATTTT.

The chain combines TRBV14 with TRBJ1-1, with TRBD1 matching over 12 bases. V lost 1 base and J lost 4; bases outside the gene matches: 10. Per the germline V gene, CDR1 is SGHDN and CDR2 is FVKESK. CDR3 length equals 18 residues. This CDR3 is CASSQAWDRGRRGTEAFF. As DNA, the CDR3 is TGTGCCAGCAGCCAAGCCTGGGACAGGGGGCGCCGGGGCACTGAAGCTTTCTTT.

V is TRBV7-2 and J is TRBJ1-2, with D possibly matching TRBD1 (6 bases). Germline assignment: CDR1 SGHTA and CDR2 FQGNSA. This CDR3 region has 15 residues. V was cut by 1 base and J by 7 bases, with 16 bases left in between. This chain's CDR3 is CASSLEGGRAGGYTF. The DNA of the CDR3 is TGTGCCAGCAGCTTAGAGGGGGGGCGAGCGGGTGGCTACACCTTC.

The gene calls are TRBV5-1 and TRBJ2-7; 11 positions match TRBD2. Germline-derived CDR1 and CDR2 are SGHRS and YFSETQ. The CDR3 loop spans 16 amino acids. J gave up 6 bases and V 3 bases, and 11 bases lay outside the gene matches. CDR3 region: CASSSIAGGGSREQYF. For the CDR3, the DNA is TGCGCCAGCAGCTCAATAGCGGGAGGGGGCAGTCGCGAGCAGTACTTC.

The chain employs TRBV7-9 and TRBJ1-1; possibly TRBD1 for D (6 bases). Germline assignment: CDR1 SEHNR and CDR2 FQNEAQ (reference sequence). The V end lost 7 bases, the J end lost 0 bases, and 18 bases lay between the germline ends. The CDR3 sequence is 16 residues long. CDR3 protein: CASTRTPGGLNTEAFF. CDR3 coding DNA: TGTGCCAGCACTCGGACCCCTGGGGGCCTGAACACTGAAGCTTTCTTT.

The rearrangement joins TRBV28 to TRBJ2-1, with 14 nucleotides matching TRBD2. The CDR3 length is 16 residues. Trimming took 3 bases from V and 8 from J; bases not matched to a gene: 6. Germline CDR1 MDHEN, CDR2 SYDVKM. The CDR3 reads CASSLSGTSGRDEQFF. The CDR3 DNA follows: TGTGCCAGCAGTTTGTCCGGGACTAGCGGGAGAGATGAGCAGTTCTTC. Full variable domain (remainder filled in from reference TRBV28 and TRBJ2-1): DVKVTQSSRYLVKRTGEKVFLECVQDMDHENMFWYRQDPGLGLRLIYFSYDVKMKEKGDIPEGYSVSREKKERFSLILESASTNQTSMYLCASSLSGTSGRDEQFFGPGTRLTVL.

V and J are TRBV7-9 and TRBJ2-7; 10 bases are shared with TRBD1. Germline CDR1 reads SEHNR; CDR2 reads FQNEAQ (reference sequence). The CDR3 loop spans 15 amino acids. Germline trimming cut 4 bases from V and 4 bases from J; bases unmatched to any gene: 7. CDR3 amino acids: CASSSSGTGDYEQYF. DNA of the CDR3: TGTGCCAGCAGCTCTTCCGGGACAGGGGATTACGAGCAGTACTTC.

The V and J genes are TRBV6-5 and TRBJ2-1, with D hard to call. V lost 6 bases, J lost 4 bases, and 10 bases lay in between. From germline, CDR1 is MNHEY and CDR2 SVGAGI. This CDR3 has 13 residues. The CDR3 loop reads CASSSRLYNEQFF. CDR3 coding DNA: TGTGCCAGCAGCTCGCGACTGTACAATGAGCAGTTCTTC.

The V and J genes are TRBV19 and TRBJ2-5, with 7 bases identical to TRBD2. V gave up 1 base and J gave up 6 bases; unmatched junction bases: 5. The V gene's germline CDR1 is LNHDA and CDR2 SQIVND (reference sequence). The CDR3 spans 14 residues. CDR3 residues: CASSIGGGGQTQYF. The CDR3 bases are TGTGCCAGTAGTATAGGGGGGGGAGGGCAGACCCAGTACTTC.

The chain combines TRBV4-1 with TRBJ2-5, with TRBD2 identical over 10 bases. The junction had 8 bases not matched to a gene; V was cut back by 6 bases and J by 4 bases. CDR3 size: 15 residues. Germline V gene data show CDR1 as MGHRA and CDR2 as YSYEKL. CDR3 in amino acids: CASSLTSGMGETQYF. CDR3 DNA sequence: TGCGCCAGCAGTCTTACTAGCGGGATGGGAGAGACCCAGTACTTC.

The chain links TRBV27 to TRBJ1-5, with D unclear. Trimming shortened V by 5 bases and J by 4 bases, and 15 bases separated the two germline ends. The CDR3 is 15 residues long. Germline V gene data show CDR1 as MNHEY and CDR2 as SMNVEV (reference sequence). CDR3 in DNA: TGTGCCAGCAGTACCCACCGGACGGGGAATCAGCCCCAGCATTTT. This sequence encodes CASSTHRTGNQPQHF.

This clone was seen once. This CDR3 is CASSSRQIFYQPQHF. CDR3 coding DNA: TGTGCCAGCAGTTCCAGACAAATATTTTATCAGCCCCAGCATTTT. V usage is TRBV28 and J usage is TRBJ1-5, with D uncertain. The length of the CDR3 is 15 residues. Trimming took 4 bases from V and 5 from J, leaving 15 bases between them. Germline CDR1 reads MDHEN; CDR2 reads SYDVKM.

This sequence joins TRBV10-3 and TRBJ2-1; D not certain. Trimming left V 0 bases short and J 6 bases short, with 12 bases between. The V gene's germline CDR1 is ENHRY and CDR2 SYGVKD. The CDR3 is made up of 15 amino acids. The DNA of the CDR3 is TGTGCCATCAGTGAGTCGCTAGATAGTCCCAATGAGCAGTTCTTC. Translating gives CAISESLDSPNEQFF.